One sample yielded the 28 T cell receptor beta chains listed below, sequenced in a study of control samples from healthy donors and cancer patients (dated by TCRdb to 2020 to 2022). Receptor amplification or capture employed the immunoSEQ multiplex PCR assay. This immuneACCESS table, as held by TCRdb, lists in-frame sequences with V and J called but not all clones. Of the missing ones, under half trace to an unresolved V gene in checked studies; the others have no known cause. This sample has about 83,000 clones in its table, and roughly 89% of those were observed once. The ten largest clones add up to 17% of the sample. The sample was blood. The origin of the receptors is a man aged 50-59 years in good health.

V usage is TRBV3-1 (or the pseudogene TRBV3-2) and J usage is TRBJ1-2; D may be TRBD1 (5 bases). Trimming stripped 10 bases from V and 6 bases from J, with 15 bases between. This CDR3 has 12 residues. Per germline, CDR1 LGHDT and CDR2 YNNKEL (reference sequence). The CDR3 DNA reads TGTGCCACCCTCGGGGGGGGGAATGGCTACACCTTC. Translated, it gives CATLGGGNGYTF.

The chain has TRBV30 and TRBJ1-1; D not certain. The V end was cut by 0 bases, the J end by 7 bases, with 6 bases between. Germline CDR1 reads GTSNPN; CDR2 reads SVGIG (reference sequence). The CDR3 length is 11 residues. The CDR3 region has the DNA TGTGCCTGGAGTGTAGAGGTTGAAGCTTTCTTT. It specifies CAWSVEVEAFF.

This sequence joins TRBV19 and TRBJ1-1, with D maybe TRBD1 (5 bases). This CDR3 contains 14 residues. The germline V gene encodes CDR1 LNHDA and CDR2 SQIVND (reference sequence). V was cut by 7 bases and J by 3 bases, with 15 bases left in between. CDR3 nucleotides: TGTGCCAGTATCCCGGGGCCTCGGGACACTGAAGCTTTCTTT. Translating gives CASIPGPRDTEAFF.

Only a few counts were recorded for this clone. J is TRBJ2-1 and V is TRBV11-2; D ambiguous. V shed 0 bases and J shed 6 bases, with 9 bases lying between them. Per the germline V gene, CDR1 is SGHAT and CDR2 is FQNNGV. This CDR3 has 14 amino acids. CDR3 region: CASSLDTSGNEQFF. In nucleotides, the CDR3 is TGTGCCAGCAGCTTAGACACATCGGGCAATGAGCAGTTCTTC.

The chain has TRBV9 and TRBJ2-3, with D perhaps TRBD1 or TRBD2 (5 bases each). The CDR3 sequence is 14 residues long. Germline loops: CDR1 SGDLS, CDR2 YYNGEE. Between the trimmed V and J ends, which lost 0 bases and 6 bases, there was a span of 11 bases. DNA of the CDR3: TGTGCCAGCAGCGTAGCCTCCTGGGGGGATACGCAGTATTTT. This gives the protein CASSVASWGDTQYF. Using reference TRBV9 and TRBJ2-3 for the parts outside the CDR3, the full variable domain is DSGVTQTPKHLITATGQRVTLRCSPRSGDLSVYWYQQSLDQGLQFLIQYYNGEERAKGNILERFSAQQFPDLHSELNLSSLELGDSALYFCASSVASWGDTQYFGPGTRLTVL.

V is TRBV27 and J is TRBJ2-1; no firm D call. With 2 bases removed from V and 2 bases from J, the gap between germline ends came to 4 bases. This CDR3 is 13 amino acids long. CDR1 and CDR2 (germline): MNHEY, SMNVEV (reference sequence). The CDR3 spells CASSLGTYNEQFF. The CDR3 DNA sequence: TGTGCCAGCAGTTTAGGCACCTACAATGAGCAGTTCTTC.

The J gene is TRBJ1-4, the V gene TRBV6-5; TRBD1 might be the D (6 bases). Germline assignment: CDR1 MNHEY and CDR2 SVGAGI. The CDR3 runs 14 residues. V lost 5 bases to trimming and J lost 5 bases, with 12 bases between them. The DNA for the CDR3 is TGTGCCAGCAGTAGGACAGTCCTAAATGAAAAACTGTTTTTT. Residues: CASSRTVLNEKLFF.

The V gene is TRBV5-6, the J gene TRBJ1-1; no definite D call. Germline-derived CDR1 and CDR2 are SGHDT and YYEEEE. The V and J ends lost 4 bases and 0 bases respectively, with 13 bases between them. There are 15 residues in the CDR3. CDR3 sequence: CASSASPVMNTEAFF. The CDR3 DNA sequence: TGTGCCAGCAGCGCCTCACCGGTCATGAACACTGAAGCTTTCTTT.

V gene TRBV5-1 combines with J gene TRBJ2-7, with D perhaps being TRBD1 or TRBD2 (6 bases each). The ends were cut back, 0 bases at V and 1 base at J, with 11 bases in the middle. This CDR3 has 15 amino acids. Germline CDR1 reads SGHRS; CDR2 reads YFSETQ. The CDR3 here is CASSLEGGTSYEQYF. The CDR3 DNA reads TGCGCCAGCAGCTTGGAGGGGGGCACGTCCTACGAGCAGTACTTC.

The chain combines TRBV6-5 with TRBJ1-6; 7 bases fit TRBD1. The CDR3 length is 14 residues. Germline loops: CDR1 MNHEY, CDR2 SVGAGI. The V segment lost 6 bases and the J segment 5 bases; nucleotides outside the gene matches: 4. The CDR3 sequence: CASSRQGHNSPLHF. The CDR3 bases are TGTGCCAGCAGCCGACAGGGCCATAATTCACCCCTCCACTTT.

The CDR3 region has the DNA TGTGCCAGTAATACAGGGCCTAGCACAGATACGCAGTATTTT. Its translation: CASNTGPSTDTQYF. This chain connects TRBV19 to TRBJ2-3; D is perhaps TRBD1 (6 bases). Trimming shortened V by 7 bases and J by 0 bases, and 11 bases separated the two germline ends. The CDR3 extends over 14 amino acids. Germline CDR1 reads LNHDA; CDR2 reads SQIVND (reference sequence).

This clone has a single count. The chain recombines TRBV10-3 with TRBJ2-1, with D perhaps TRBD1 or TRBD2 (5 bases each). The CDR3 runs 13 residues. In germline, CDR1 is ENHRY, CDR2 SYGVKD. With 4 bases removed from V and 10 bases from J, the gap between germline ends came to 14 bases. As DNA, the CDR3 is TGTGCCATCAGTGGAGGGGCCCCACCCGAGCAGTTCTTC. Translation: CAISGGAPPEQFF.

V is TRBV18 and J is TRBJ2-7; 11 nucleotides line up with TRBD2. The V and J ends lost 5 bases and 6 bases, in that order; junction bases with no gene match: 9. In germline, CDR1 is KGHSH, CDR2 LQKENI. The CDR3 spans 15 residues. CDR3 nucleotides: TGTGCCAGCTCATCTGGTAGCGGGGGGGTCTCCGAGCAGTACTTC. It specifies CASSSGSGGVSEQYF. The full variable domain, completed using reference TRBV18 and TRBJ2-7, is NAGVMQNPRHLVRRRGQEARLRCSPMKGHSHVYWYRQLPEEGLKFMVYLQKENIIDESGMPKERFSAEFPKEGPSILRIQQVVRGDSAAYFCASSSGSGGVSEQYFGPGTRLTVT.

This rearrangement joins TRBV12-5 to TRBJ1-1; D is uncertain. CDR3 length equals 14 residues. Deletions cut 0 bases from V and 6 bases from J, with 11 bases between. Germline-derived CDR1 and CDR2 are LGHNT and FRNRAP. As DNA, the CDR3 is TGTGCTAGTGGTTTGGTAACTCAGGATCCTGAAGCTTTCTTT. Translating gives CASGLVTQDPEAFF. Full variable domain (outside the CDR3, taken from reference TRBV12-5 and TRBJ1-1): DARVTQTPRHKVTEMGQEVTMRCQPILGHNTVFWYRQTMMQGLELLAYFRNRAPLDDSGMPKDRFSAEMPDATLATLKIQPSEPRDSAVYFCASGLVTQDPEAFFGQGTRLTVV.

This clone was observed once. This rearrangement joins TRBV30 to TRBJ1-2; TRBD1 is a possible D gene (5 bases). Trimming removed 2 bases at V and 3 bases at J, with 10 bases between. This CDR3 comprises 13 residues. Germline CDR1 is GTSNPN and CDR2 is SVGIG (reference sequence). The CDR3 loop reads CAWSLQADYGYTF. The CDR3 region has the DNA TGTGCCTGGAGTTTACAGGCTGACTATGGCTACACCTTC.

The chain couples TRBV5-4 to TRBJ2-1, with TRBD2 identical over 8 bases. The length of the CDR3 is 15 residues. The germline CDR1 and CDR2 sequences are SGHNT and YYREEE (reference sequence). V trimming: 6 bases; J trimming: 6 bases; junction bases outside the gene matches: 11. The CDR3 DNA sequence: TGTGCCAGCACCCTCGGGGGGGGTCAGAGCAATGAGCAGTTCTTC. Its protein is CASTLGGGQSNEQFF.

V is TRBV12-3 or TRBV12-4 and J is TRBJ1-3; 7 nucleotides match TRBD1. The CDR3 has 13 amino acids. The ends lost 5 bases at V and 4 bases at J; junction bases unmatched: 2. CDR3: CASSRDSGNTIYF. Written as DNA, the CDR3 is TGTGCCAGCAGTCGGGACAGCGGAAACACCATATATTTT.

V and J are TRBV27 and TRBJ1-5; D uncertain. Germline-derived CDR1 and CDR2 are MNHEY and SMNVEV (reference sequence). The V and J ends lost 5 bases and 5 bases respectively, with 16 bases between them. The CDR3 is 15 residues long. The CDR3 here is CASSPSPSIYQPQHF. The CDR3 DNA reads as TGTGCCAGCAGTCCCAGCCCCAGCATCTATCAGCCCCAGCATTTT.

The rearrangement links TRBV3-1 (or the pseudogene TRBV3-2) to TRBJ2-2; maybe TRBD1 (5 bases). CDR3 length equals 15 residues. V was clipped by 1 base and J by 6 bases, with 12 bases between them. Looked up from germline, CDR1 is LGHDT and CDR2 is YNNKEL (reference sequence). CDR3 sequence reads: CASSQGQGYAGELFF. DNA for the CDR3: TGTGCCAGCAGCCAAGGCCAGGGTTATGCCGGGGAGCTGTTTTTT.

The J gene is TRBJ2-3, the V gene TRBV6-4; D is tentatively TRBD1 or TRBD2 (5 bases each). The germline CDR1 and CDR2 sequences are MRHNA and SNTAGT. The V and J ends lost 5 bases and 6 bases respectively, with 12 bases between them. The CDR3 runs 13 residues. The CDR3 is CASSPGRRDTQYF. The CDR3 nucleotides are TGTGCCAGCAGTCCAGGGCGGAGGGATACGCAGTATTTT.

V and J are TRBV24-1 and TRBJ1-1, with D hard to call. The CDR3 runs to 11 residues. Germline assignment: CDR1 KGHDR and CDR2 SFDVKD. Trimming removed 12 bases from V and 1 base from J, with 8 bases in between. The CDR3 loop reads CAACQNTEAFF. The CDR3 DNA reads TGTGCCGCCTGCCAGAACACTGAAGCTTTCTTT.

The chain employs TRBV3-1 (or the pseudogene TRBV3-2) and TRBJ1-2; tentative D call: TRBD1 (6 bases). The CDR3 loop spans 15 amino acids. Germline loops: CDR1 LGHDT, CDR2 YNNKEL (reference sequence). The V end was cut by 0 bases, the J end by 6 bases, with 14 bases between. CDR3 residues: CASSQEEWGANGYTF. Written as DNA, the CDR3 is TGTGCCAGCAGCCAAGAAGAATGGGGGGCCAATGGCTACACCTTC.

This chain joins TRBV5-1 and TRBJ2-7; no clear D. V lost 5 bases and J 0 bases, leaving 6 bases between the germline ends. This CDR3 is 12 amino acids long. Germline lookup yields CDR1 SGHRS and CDR2 YFSETQ. The DNA of the CDR3 is TGCGCCAGCAGTCCCCGCTCCTACGAGCAGTACTTC. Its protein is CASSPRSYEQYF.

Written as DNA, the CDR3 is TGTGCCAGCAGCTTGGCCCGGGGGGGACAAGAGACCCAGTACTTC. Amino acid sequence: CASSLARGGQETQYF. The J gene is TRBJ2-5, the V gene TRBV5-5, with 8 bases fitting TRBD2. The germline V gene has CDR1 SGHKS and CDR2 YYEKEE (reference sequence). Germline trimming cut 0 bases from V and 2 bases from J; bases unmatched to any gene: 3. This CDR3 comprises 15 residues.

The chain has TRBV2 and TRBJ1-2; 7 nucleotides align to TRBD1. From germline, CDR1 is SNHLY and CDR2 FYNNEI. The CDR3 has 16 amino acids. Trimming cost V 7 bases and J 5 bases; bases outside gene matches: 16. Here the CDR3 reads CASTRMGQTTGYGYTF. CDR3 in DNA: TGTGCCAGCACTCGAATGGGACAGACCACGGGGTATGGCTACACCTTC.

This chain connects TRBV6-5 to TRBJ1-1; 7 bases align to TRBD1. The V gene's germline CDR1 is MNHEY and CDR2 SVGAGI. The CDR3 extends over 14 amino acids. With V trimmed by 6 bases and J by 7 bases, 11 bases remained unmatched. The CDR3 is CASRPPGQPIEAFF. The CDR3 DNA is TGTGCCAGCAGACCACCGGGACAGCCGATTGAAGCTTTCTTT.

The chain links TRBV6-5 to TRBJ1-6, with no clear D. In germline, CDR1 is MNHEY, CDR2 SVGAGI. The ends were cut back, 6 bases at V and 7 bases at J, with 10 bases in the middle. The CDR3 loop spans 13 amino acids. The CDR3 DNA is TGTGCCAGCAGGCCAACCGGGAATTCACCCCTCCACTTT. It encodes CASRPTGNSPLHF.

The chain employs TRBV27 and TRBJ1-6; the D gene is possibly TRBD1 (5 bases). The V gene's germline CDR1 is MNHEY and CDR2 SMNVEV (reference sequence). The CDR3 extends over 14 amino acids. The germline V and J ends were trimmed by 4 bases and 9 bases, with 13 bases remaining between them. The CDR3 reads CASSSTGVTSPLHF. CDR3 sequence (DNA): TGTGCCAGCAGTTCCACGGGGGTTACTTCACCCCTCCACTTT.